Listed below are T cell receptor beta chains from one sample, sequenced in a study of T-cell reconstitution after alpha-beta-depleted transplantation in children. TCRdb reanalysed the PCR reads using MiXCR and keeps one entry per CDR3 protein. Of about 510,000 distinct CDR3 sequences in the sample, roughly an eighth were seen once. This specimen was PBMCs, mostly from graft donor cells, taken 180 days after TCRalphabeta/CD19-depleted stem cell transplant. These receptors were collected from a female patient between 2 and 15 years old who had a stem cell transplant for aplastic anemia, so the T cells may come from the graft donor. Both conserved end residues are part of each CDR3. A D gene is named only where the DNA matches it firmly. Only some rows state a clone size, as once, few, many or a class for expanded clones.

TRBJ1-5	-	TRBV4-2	TRBD1	CASSQSRTGGVYSNQPQHF	TGTGCCAGCAGCCAAAGTAGGACAGGGGGGGTATATAGCAATCAGCCCCAGCATTTT
TRBJ2-3	-	TRBV12-3/TRBV12-4	-	CASSPPPRQVRYHEDTQYF	TGTGCCAGCAGTCCCCCTCCTCGACAGGTCCGTTACCACGAAGATACGCAGTATTTT
TRBJ2-2	many	TRBV6-5	-	CASTRKLVWGEGTGELFF	TGTGCCAGCACCCGCAAACTCGTGTGGGGAGAGGGCACCGGGGAGCTGTTTTTT
TRBJ2-5	many	TRBV20-1	TRBD2	CSVFAAGLAGRETQYF	TGCAGTGTTTTCGCCGCGGGACTAGCGGGACGGGAGACCCAGTACTTC
TRBJ2-1	-	TRBV7-2	TRBD2	CASSFQGLAGYNEQFF	TGTGCCAGCAGCTTCCAGGGACTAGCGGGTTACAATGAGCAGTTCTTC
TRBJ2-5	many	TRBV27	TRBD2	CASSRLAGGLQETQYF	TGTGCCAGCAGTAGACTAGCGGGAGGCCTCCAAGAGACCCAGTACTTC
TRBJ2-1	-	TRBV20-1	TRBD2	CSARVELSSGPYNEQFF	TGCAGTGCTAGAGTGGAGTTGAGTAGCGGGCCGTACAATGAGCAGTTCTTC
TRBJ2-1	few	TRBV28	TRBD2	CASSPSGRAVSNEQFF	TGTGCCAGCAGCCCTAGCGGGAGGGCCGTTAGTAATGAGCAGTTCTTC
TRBJ1-2	-	TRBV7-2	-	CASSLAGGGNYGYTF	TGTGCCAGCAGCTTAGCGGGAGGGGGTAACTATGGCTACACCTTC
TRBJ2-2	few	TRBV29-1	TRBD1	CSAKGTGNGELFF	TGCAGCGCCAAAGGGACAGGGAACGGGGAGCTGTTTTTT
TRBJ2-5	-	TRBV12-5	TRBD2	CASGFSRLAGDETQYF	TGTGCTAGTGGTTTCTCAAGACTAGCGGGAGACGAGACCCAGTACTTC
TRBJ2-3	many	TRBV5-1	-	CASSLAPGAKDTQYF	TGCGCCAGCAGCTTGGCCCCAGGGGCTAAGGATACGCAGTATTTT
TRBJ2-2	-	TRBV7-2	-	CASSGGLLGGELFF	TGTGCCAGCAGCGGCGGGCTCTTGGGCGGGGAGCTGTTTTTT
TRBJ1-1	few	TRBV5-1	-	CASSLGDPNMNTEAFF	TGCGCCAGCAGCTTGGGGGACCCGAACATGAACACTGAAGCTTTCTTT
TRBJ1-1	few	TRBV29-1	-	CSAGGGNTEAFF	TGCAGCGCCGGAGGCGGGAACACTGAAGCTTTCTTT
TRBJ2-7	few	TRBV6-1	TRBD2	CASTATSGAPTQQYF	TGTGCCAGCACAGCCACTAGCGGGGCTCCTACCCAGCAGTACTTC
TRBJ2-5	few	TRBV19	-	CASSKGGGRVQETQYF	TGTGCCAGTAGTAAAGGAGGGGGCAGGGTACAGGAGACCCAGTACTTC
TRBJ1-6	few	TRBV7-2	TRBD1	CASSFPTGNSPLHF	TGTGCCAGCAGCTTCCCGACAGGGAATTCACCCCTCCACTTT
TRBJ1-1	-	TRBV11-2	-	CASSADRSYTEAFF	TGTGCCAGCAGCGCTGACAGGTCGTACACTGAAGCTTTCTTT
TRBJ2-7	-	TRBV29-1	TRBD2	CSVAGLAGAPSYEQYF	TGCAGCGTCGCGGGACTAGCGGGAGCCCCCTCCTACGAGCAGTACTTC
TRBJ1-2	-	TRBV20-1	-	CGGVKRGYGYTF	TGCGGTGGGGTCAAAAGGGGTTATGGCTACACCTTC
TRBJ2-5	many	TRBV6-5	-	CASSYSRGETQYF	TGTGCCAGCAGTTACTCACGGGGGGAGACCCAGTACTTC
TRBJ1-1	-	TRBV15	-	CATSLVGPEAFF	TGTGCCACCAGCCTAGTAGGGCCTGAAGCTTTCTTT
TRBJ2-1	-	TRBV27	-	CASSLSPASYNEQFF	TGTGCCAGCAGTTTATCGCCTGCTTCCTACAATGAGCAGTTCTTC
TRBJ2-1	many	TRBV4-1	TRBD2	CASSQVGLAGVRNEQFF	TGCGCCAGCAGCCAAGTGGGGCTAGCGGGAGTGCGTAATGAGCAGTTCTTC
TRBJ2-1	few	TRBV4-2	TRBD2	CASSQESGTSGYNEQFF	TGTGCCAGCAGCCAAGAATCCGGGACTAGCGGTTACAATGAGCAGTTCTTC
TRBJ2-6	-	TRBV12-3/TRBV12-4	-	CASSLIWTRPEGANVLTF	-
TRBJ1-2	-	TRBV7-9	TRBD1	CASSLGLGQHGTGYTF	TGTGCCAGCAGCTTAGGCCTGGGACAGCACGGGACGGGCTACACCTTC
TRBJ2-2	-	TRBV7-2	TRBD2	CASSLGGSAGELFF	TGTGCCAGCAGCTTAGGCGGGAGCGCCGGGGAGCTGTTTTTT
TRBJ2-1	-	TRBV3-1	TRBD2	CASSSGTSGRYYNEQFF	TGTGCCAGCAGCTCTGGGACTAGCGGGAGATACTACAATGAGCAGTTCTTC
TRBJ1-2	-	TRBV30	-	CAWVPLANYGYTF	TGTGCCTGGGTCCCACTAGCTAACTATGGCTACACCTTC
TRBJ2-7	-	TRBV6-1	-	CASSPARDFAYEQYF	TGTGCCAGCAGCCCCGCCCGGGACTTCGCCTACGAGCAGTACTTC
TRBJ1-1	-	TRBV19	-	CASSIDGGAGTEAFF	TGTGCCAGTAGTATAGATGGGGGCGCGGGTACTGAAGCTTTCTTT
TRBJ2-2	-	TRBV27	TRBD2	CASSRNPGGAGTGELFF	TGTGCCAGCAGTCGAAACCCGGGGGGGGCAGGAACCGGGGAGCTGTTTTTT
TRBJ1-5	-	TRBV6-2/TRBV6-3	TRBD1	CATLDREPGQPQHF	TGTGCCACCCTGGACAGGGAACCCGGTCAGCCCCAGCATTTT
TRBJ2-5	-	TRBV11-1	-	CASSSSYRLHFQETQYF	TGTGCCAGCAGCTCCTCCTATCGGCTCCACTTCCAAGAGACCCAGTACTTC
TRBJ1-1	-	TRBV7-9	-	CASSSLGQRNTEAFF	TGTGCCAGCAGCTCCTTGGGGCAGAGAAACACTGAAGCTTTCTTT
TRBJ2-1	-	TRBV20-1	-	CSVSARYDNEQFF	TGCAGTGTTTCCGCGAGGTACGACAATGAGCAGTTCTTC
TRBJ2-1	few	TRBV19	-	CASSILASKAEQFF	TGTGCCAGTAGTATCCTAGCGTCAAAGGCTGAGCAGTTCTTC
TRBJ1-4	-	TRBV20-1	-	CSAQGRVNEKLFF	TGCAGTGCGCAGGGCAGGGTTAATGAAAAACTGTTTTTT
TRBJ2-1	-	TRBV12-3/TRBV12-4	-	CASSLSAPYEQFF	TGTGCCAGCAGTTTGTCGGCTCCCTATGAGCAGTTCTTC
TRBJ1-5	-	TRBV4-3	-	CASSQAVGQGSSQPQHF	TGCGCCAGCAGCCAAGCGGTGGGGCAGGGATCCAGCCAGCCCCAGCATTTT
TRBJ2-1	-	TRBV20-1	TRBD2	CSATRGIAGYNEQFF	TGCAGTGCTACTAGGGGGATAGCGGGATACAATGAGCAGTTCTTC
TRBJ2-1	few	TRBV2	TRBD2	CASSERPSGRIRENEQFF	TGTGCCAGCAGTGAAAGGCCTAGCGGGAGAATTAGAGAAAATGAGCAGTTCTTC
TRBJ2-1	-	TRBV20-1	TRBD2	CSATPGGGHHNEQFF	TGCAGTGCTACCCCGGGGGGAGGGCACCACAATGAGCAGTTCTTC
TRBJ2-3	-	TRBV15	-	CATSGNTDTQYF	TGTGCCACCAGCGGAAACACAGATACGCAGTATTTT
TRBJ2-2	-	TRBV7-1	TRBD1	CASSSNPLTGKVSTSGHGELFF	TGTGCCAGCAGCTCCAACCCCCTGACAGGGAAGGTTTCAACTTCGGGGCACGGGGAGCTGTTTTTT
TRBJ1-1	-	TRBV29-1	-	CSVEKQGDTEAFF	TGCAGCGTTGAGAAACAGGGCGACACTGAAGCTTTCTTT
TRBJ2-1	few	TRBV5-1	TRBD2	CASSLRLAGGPIEQFF	TGCGCCAGCAGCTTGCGTCTAGCGGGAGGGCCTATTGAGCAGTTCTTC
TRBJ1-5	-	TRBV9	-	CASSVGGGNGQPQHF	TGTGCCAGCAGCGTAGGGGGAGGTAACGGGCAGCCCCAGCATTTT
TRBJ2-5	many	TRBV5-6	-	CASSLTSREETQYF	TGTGCCAGCAGCCTGACTAGTCGGGAAGAGACCCAGTACTTC
TRBJ1-1	few	TRBV29-1	-	CSVVSWDLNTEAFF	TGCAGCGTTGTTAGTTGGGATCTGAACACTGAAGCTTTCTTT
TRBJ1-2	few	TRBV28	-	CASSLSQGSFYQAGYTF	TGTGCCAGCAGTTTATCGCAGGGTTCCTTCTATCAAGCTGGCTACACCTTC
TRBJ2-3	many	TRBV27	-	CASSTTGRANPDTQYF	TGTGCCAGCAGTACCACCGGACGCGCGAACCCAGATACGCAGTATTTT
TRBJ2-2	-	TRBV20-1	TRBD2	CSARGLAGSTGELFF	TGCAGTGCTAGGGGACTAGCGGGGAGCACCGGGGAGCTGTTTTTT
TRBJ1-2	-	TRBV20-1	TRBD1	CSASLGTGNYGYTF	TGCAGTGCTAGCCTCGGGACAGGGAACTATGGCTACACCTTC
TRBJ1-1	-	TRBV29-1	-	CSVEDQGLESEAFF	TGCAGCGTTGAAGACCAAGGGCTAGAAAGTGAAGCTTTCTTT
TRBJ2-1	few	TRBV5-1	-	CASSLVLEVNEQFF	TGCGCCAGCAGCTTAGTACTGGAGGTCAATGAGCAGTTCTTC
TRBJ2-1	few	TRBV5-1	-	CASSLPKGNEQFF	TGCGCCAGCAGCTTACCCAAGGGCAATGAGCAGTTCTTC
TRBJ1-2	few	TRBV4-3	-	CASSQDSALNYGYTF	TGCGCCAGCAGCCAAGATTCAGCACTTAACTATGGCTACACCTTC